This T cell receptor (beta chain) stems from a study of naive and memory T cell subsets. Study outcomes and limitations: A few larger clonotypes appeared in naive repertoires, especially CD8, possibly memory cells re-expressing CD45RA.

Comments on this clonotype: Its antigen is unidentified.

This CDR3 has 15 residues. Germline-derived CDR1 and CDR2 are KGHDR and SFDVKD. Trimming removed 4 bases from V and 2 bases from J, with 13 bases in between. The beta constant-region primer was an equimolar mix of two oligonucleotides covering TRBC1 and TRBC2. The ligated cDNA underwent four PCR rounds using SP2 and nested alpha and beta constant-region primers. TCRdb passed the UMI-ligation and nested PCR reads through MiXCR, listing each CDR3 protein once. The sample has about 90,000 distinct CDR3 sequences; approximately 10% are singletons. The source of this sequence is a human donor in good health. The V and J genes are TRBV24-1 and TRBJ1-1, with D possibly matching TRBD1 (5 bases). Material for sequencing was naive CD4+ T cells from blood. DNA of the CDR3: TGTGCCACCAGTGACAACACAGGACCCAACACTGAAGCTTTCTTT. Translation gives CATSDNTGPNTEAFF.